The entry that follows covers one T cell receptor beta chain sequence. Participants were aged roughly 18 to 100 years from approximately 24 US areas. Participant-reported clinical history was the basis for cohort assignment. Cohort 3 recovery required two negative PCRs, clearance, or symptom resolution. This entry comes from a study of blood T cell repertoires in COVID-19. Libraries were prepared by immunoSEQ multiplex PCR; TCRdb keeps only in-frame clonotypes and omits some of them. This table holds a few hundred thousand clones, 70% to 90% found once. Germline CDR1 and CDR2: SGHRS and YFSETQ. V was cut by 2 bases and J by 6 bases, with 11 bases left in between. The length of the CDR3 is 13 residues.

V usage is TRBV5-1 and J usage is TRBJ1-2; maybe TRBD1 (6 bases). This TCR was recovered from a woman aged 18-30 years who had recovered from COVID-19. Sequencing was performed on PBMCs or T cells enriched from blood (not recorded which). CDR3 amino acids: CASSFGQMDGYTF. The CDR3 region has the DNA TGCGCCAGCAGCTTTGGACAGATGGATGGCTACACCTTC.